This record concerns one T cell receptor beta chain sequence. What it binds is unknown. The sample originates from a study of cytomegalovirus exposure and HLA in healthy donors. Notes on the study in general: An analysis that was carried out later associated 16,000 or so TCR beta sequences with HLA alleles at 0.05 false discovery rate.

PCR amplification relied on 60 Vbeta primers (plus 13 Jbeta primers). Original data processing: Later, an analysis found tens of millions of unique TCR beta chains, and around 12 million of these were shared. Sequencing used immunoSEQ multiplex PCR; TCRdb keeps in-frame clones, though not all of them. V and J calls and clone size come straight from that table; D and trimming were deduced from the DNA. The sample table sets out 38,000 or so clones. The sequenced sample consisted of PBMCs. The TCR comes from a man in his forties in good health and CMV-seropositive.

CDR3 nucleotide sequence: TGTGCCTGCCAACCGGGACTAGCGGGAAATGAGCAGTTCTTC. Protein product: CACQPGLAGNEQFF. The genes are TRBV30 and TRBJ2-1; 13 bases line up with TRBD2. The CDR3 length is 14 residues. V shed 6 bases, J shed 7 bases, and the junction held 6 bases outside the gene matches. Germline V gives CDR1 GTSNPN, CDR2 SVGIG (reference sequence).